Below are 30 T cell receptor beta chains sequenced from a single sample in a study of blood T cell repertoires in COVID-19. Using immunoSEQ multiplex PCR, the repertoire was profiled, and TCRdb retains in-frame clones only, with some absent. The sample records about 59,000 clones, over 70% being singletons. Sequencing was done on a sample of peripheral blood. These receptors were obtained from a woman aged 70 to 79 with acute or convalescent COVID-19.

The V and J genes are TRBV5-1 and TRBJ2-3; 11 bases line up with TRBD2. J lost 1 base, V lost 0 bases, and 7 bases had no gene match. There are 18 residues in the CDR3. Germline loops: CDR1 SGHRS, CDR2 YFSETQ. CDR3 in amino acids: CASSLALAGALRTDTQYF. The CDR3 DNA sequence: TGCGCCAGCAGCTTGGCACTAGCGGGGGCCTTACGCACAGATACGCAGTATTTT.

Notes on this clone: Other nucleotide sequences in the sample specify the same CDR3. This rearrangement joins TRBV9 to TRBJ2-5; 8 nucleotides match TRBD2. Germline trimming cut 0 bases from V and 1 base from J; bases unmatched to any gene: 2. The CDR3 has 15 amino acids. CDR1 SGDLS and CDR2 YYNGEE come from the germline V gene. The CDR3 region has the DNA TGTGCCAGCAGCGTAGCGGGGGGGCCCCAAGAGACCCAGTACTTC. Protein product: CASSVAGGPQETQYF. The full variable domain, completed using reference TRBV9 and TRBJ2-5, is DSGVTQTPKHLITATGQRVTLRCSPRSGDLSVYWYQQSLDQGLQFLIQYYNGEERAKGNILERFSAQQFPDLHSELNLSSLELGDSALYFCASSVAGGPQETQYFGPGTRLLVL.

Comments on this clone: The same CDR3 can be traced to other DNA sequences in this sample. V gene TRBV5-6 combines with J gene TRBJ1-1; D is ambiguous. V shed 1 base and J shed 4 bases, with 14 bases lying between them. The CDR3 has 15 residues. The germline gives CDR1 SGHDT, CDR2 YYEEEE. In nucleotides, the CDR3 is TGTGCCAGCAGCTTGCCAGAGGGTCGGGCCACTGAAGCTTTCTTT. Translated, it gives CASSLPEGRATEAFF.

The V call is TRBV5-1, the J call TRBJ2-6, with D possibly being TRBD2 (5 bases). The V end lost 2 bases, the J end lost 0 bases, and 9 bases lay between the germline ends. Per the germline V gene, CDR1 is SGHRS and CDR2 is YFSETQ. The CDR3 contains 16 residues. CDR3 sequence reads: CASSLEGLSGANVLTF. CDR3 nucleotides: TGCGCCAGCAGCTTAGAGGGCCTCTCTGGGGCCAACGTCCTGACTTTC.

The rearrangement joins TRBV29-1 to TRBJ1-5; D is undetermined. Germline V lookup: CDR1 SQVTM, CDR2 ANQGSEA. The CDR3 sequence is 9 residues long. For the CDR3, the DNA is TGCATCCTGAATCAGCCCCAGCATTTT. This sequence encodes CILNQPQHF.

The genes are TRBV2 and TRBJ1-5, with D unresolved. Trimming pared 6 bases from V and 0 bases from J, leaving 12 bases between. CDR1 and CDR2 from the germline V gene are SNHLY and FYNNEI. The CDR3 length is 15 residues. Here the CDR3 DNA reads TGTGCCAGCAGCGCGACTGGCCATAGCAATCAGCCCCAGCATTTT. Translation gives CASSATGHSNQPQHF. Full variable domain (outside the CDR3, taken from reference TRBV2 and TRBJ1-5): EPEVTQTPSHQVTQMGQEVILRCVPISNHLYFYWYRQILGQKVEFLVSFYNNEISEKSEIFDDQFSVERPDGSNFTLKIRSTKLEDSAMYFCASSATGHSNQPQHFGDGTRLSIL.

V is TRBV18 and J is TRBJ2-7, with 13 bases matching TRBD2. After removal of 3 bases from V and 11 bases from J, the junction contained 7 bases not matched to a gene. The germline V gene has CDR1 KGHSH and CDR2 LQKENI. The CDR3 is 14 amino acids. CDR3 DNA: TGTGCCAGCTCACCCCAAACTAGCGGGGGGGCCAAGTACTTC. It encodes CASSPQTSGGAKYF.

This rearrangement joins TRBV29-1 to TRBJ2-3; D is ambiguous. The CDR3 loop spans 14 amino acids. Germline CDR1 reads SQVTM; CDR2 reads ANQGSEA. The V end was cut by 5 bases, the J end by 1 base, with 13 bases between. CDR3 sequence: CSVRAAGRTDTQYF. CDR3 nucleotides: TGCAGCGTTAGAGCCGCAGGCCGCACAGATACGCAGTATTTT.

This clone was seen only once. CDR3 in amino acids: CAIRGTGRTGELFF. DNA of the CDR3: TGTGCCATCAGGGGGACAGGTAGAACCGGGGAGCTGTTTTTT. V usage is TRBV10-3 and J usage is TRBJ2-2; 8 nucleotides agree with TRBD1. The CDR3 is 14 residues long. CDR1 ENHRY and CDR2 SYGVKD come from the germline V gene. After removal of 6 bases from V and 5 bases from J, the junction contained 5 bases not matched to a gene.

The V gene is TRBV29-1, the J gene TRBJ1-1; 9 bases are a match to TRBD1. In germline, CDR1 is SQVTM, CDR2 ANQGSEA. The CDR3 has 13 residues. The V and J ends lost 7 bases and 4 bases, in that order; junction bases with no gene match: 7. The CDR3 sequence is CSATGGSVTEAFF. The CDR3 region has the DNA TGCAGCGCCACAGGGGGCTCGGTCACTGAAGCTTTCTTT.

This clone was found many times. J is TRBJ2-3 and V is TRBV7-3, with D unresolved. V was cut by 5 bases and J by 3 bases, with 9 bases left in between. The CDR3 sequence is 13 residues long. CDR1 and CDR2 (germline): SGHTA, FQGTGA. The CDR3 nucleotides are TGTGCCAGCAGCAAAGACGGGACAGATACGCAGTATTTT. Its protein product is CASSKDGTDTQYF.

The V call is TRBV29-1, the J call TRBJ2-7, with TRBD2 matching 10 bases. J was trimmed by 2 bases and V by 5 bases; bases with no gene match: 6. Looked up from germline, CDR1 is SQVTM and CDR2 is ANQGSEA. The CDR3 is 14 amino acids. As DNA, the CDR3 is TGCAGCGTTCCAAGCGGGGGGGGAACCTACGAGCAGTACTTC. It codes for CSVPSGGGTYEQYF.

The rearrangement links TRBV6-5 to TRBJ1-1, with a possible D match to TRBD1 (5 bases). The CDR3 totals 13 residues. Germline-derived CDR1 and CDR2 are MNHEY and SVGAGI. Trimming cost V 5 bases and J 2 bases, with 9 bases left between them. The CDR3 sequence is CASSRQGNTEAFF. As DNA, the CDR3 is TGTGCCAGCAGTCGCCAGGGAAACACTGAAGCTTTCTTT.

This chain's CDR3 is CASSRQTNTGELFF. The CDR3 coding sequence is TGTGCCAGCAGCCGACAGACCAACACCGGGGAGCTGTTTTTT. This chain joins TRBV9 and TRBJ2-2, with D possibly matching TRBD1 (5 bases). V was cut by 4 bases and J by 2 bases, with 9 bases left in between. The CDR3 runs to 14 residues. CDR1 and CDR2 from the germline V gene are SGDLS and YYNGEE.

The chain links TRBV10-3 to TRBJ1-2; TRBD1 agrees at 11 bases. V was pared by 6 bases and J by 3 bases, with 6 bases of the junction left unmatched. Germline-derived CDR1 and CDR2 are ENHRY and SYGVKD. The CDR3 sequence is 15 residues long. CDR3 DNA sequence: TGTGCCATCAGCTTGGGACAGGGGGGCGACTATGGCTACACCTTC. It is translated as CAISLGQGGDYGYTF.

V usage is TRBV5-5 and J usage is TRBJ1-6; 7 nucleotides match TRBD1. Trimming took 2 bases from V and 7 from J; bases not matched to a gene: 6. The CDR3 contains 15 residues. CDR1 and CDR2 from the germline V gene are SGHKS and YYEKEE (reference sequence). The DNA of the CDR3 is TGTGCCAGCAGCTTACCCGACAGGGACAATTCACCCCTCCACTTT. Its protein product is CASSLPDRDNSPLHF. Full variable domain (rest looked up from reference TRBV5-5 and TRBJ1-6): DAGVTQSPTHLIKTRGQQVTLRCSPISGHKSVSWYQQVLGQGPQFIFQYYEKEERGRGNFPDRFSARQFPNYSSELNVNALLLGDSALYLCASSLPDRDNSPLHFGNGTRLTVT.

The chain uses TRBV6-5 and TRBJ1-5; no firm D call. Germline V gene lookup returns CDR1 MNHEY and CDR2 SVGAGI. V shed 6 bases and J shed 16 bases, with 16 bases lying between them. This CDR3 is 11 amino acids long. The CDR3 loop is CASREAQRGHF. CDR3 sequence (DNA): TGTGCCAGCAGGGAGGCGCAACGGGGTCATTTT.

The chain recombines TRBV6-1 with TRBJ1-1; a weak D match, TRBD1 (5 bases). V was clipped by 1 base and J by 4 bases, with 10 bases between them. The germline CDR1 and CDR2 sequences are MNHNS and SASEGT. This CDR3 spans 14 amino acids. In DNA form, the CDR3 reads TGTGCCAGCAGTGAAGGCAGGGTAAGCACTGAAGCTTTCTTT. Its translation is CASSEGRVSTEAFF.

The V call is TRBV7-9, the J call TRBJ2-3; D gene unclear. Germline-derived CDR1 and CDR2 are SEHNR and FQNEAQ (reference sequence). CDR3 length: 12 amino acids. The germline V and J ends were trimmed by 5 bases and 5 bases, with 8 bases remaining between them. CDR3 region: CASSPKRDTQYF. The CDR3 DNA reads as TGTGCCAGCAGCCCTAAGCGAGATACGCAGTATTTT.

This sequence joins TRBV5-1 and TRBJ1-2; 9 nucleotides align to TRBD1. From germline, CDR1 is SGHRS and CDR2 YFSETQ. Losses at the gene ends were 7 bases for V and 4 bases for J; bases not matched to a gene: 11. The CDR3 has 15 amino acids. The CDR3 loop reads CASLEGTGKSYGYTF. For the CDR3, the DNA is TGCGCCAGCTTAGAGGGGACAGGGAAGTCCTATGGCTACACCTTC.

CDR3 sequence (DNA): TGTGCCAGCAGCCAACTATACGAGCAGTACTTC. Amino acids: CASSQLYEQYF. The chain is built from TRBV3-1 (or the pseudogene TRBV3-2) and TRBJ2-7; D remains unclear. V was pared by 2 bases and J by 4 bases, with 3 bases between. Germline CDR1 reads LGHDT; CDR2 reads YNNKEL (reference sequence). The CDR3 covers 11 residues.

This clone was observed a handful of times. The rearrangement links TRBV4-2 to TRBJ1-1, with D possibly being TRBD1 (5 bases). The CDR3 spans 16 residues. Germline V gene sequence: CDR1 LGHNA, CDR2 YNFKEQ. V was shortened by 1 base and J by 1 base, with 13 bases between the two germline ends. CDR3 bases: TGTGCCAGCAGCCAAGTCCCAGGGAAGGGGAACACTGAAGCTTTCTTT. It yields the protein CASSQVPGKGNTEAFF.

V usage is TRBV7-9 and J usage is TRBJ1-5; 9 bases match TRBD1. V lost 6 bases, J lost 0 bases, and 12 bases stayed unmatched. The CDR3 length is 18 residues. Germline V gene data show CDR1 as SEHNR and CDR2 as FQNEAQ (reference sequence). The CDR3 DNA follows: TGTGCCAGCAGTCCCGGGACAGGGAGACTTTATAGCAATCAGCCCCAGCATTTT. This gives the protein CASSPGTGRLYSNQPQHF.

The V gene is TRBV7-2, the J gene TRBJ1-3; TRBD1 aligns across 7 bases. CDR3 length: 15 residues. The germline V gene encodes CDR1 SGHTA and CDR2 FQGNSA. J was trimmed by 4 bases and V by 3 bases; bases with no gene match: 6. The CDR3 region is CASSLNRGQGNTIYF. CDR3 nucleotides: TGTGCCAGCAGCTTGAACCGGGGACAGGGAAACACCATATATTTT.

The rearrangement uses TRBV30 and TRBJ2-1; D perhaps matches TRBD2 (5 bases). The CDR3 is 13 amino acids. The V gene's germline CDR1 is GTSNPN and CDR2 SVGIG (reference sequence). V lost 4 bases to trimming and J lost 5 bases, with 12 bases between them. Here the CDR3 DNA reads TGTGCCTGGAAAAGAGGGTTTCACAATGAGCAGTTCTTC. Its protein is CAWKRGFHNEQFF.

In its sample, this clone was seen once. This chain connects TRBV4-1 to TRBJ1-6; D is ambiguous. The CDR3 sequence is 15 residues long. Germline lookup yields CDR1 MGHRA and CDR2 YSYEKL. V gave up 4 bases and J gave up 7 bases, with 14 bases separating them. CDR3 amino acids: CASSRNWAENSPLHF. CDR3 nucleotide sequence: TGCGCCAGCAGCCGGAACTGGGCAGAGAATTCACCCCTCCACTTT.

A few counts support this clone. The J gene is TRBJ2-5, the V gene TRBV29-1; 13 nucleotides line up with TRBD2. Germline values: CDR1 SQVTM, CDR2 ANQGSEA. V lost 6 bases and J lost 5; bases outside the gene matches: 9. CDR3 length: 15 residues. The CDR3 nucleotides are TGCAGCGTCGGGAGGACTAGCGGGGGCGGGGAGACCCAGTACTTC. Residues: CSVGRTSGGGETQYF.

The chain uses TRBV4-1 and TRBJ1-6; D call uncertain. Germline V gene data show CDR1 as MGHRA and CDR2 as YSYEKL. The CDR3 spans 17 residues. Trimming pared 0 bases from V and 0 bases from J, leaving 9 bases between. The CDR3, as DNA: TGCGCCAGCAGCCAAGATGGGAGAAGCTCCTATAATTCACCCCTCCACTTT. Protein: CASSQDGRSSYNSPLHF.

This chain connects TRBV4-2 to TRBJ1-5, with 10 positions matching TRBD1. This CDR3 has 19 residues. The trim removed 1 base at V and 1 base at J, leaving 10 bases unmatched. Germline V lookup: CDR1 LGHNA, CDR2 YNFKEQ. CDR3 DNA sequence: TGTGCCAGCAGCCAAGGCTCGGGACAGGGGATAGGAAGCAATCAGCCCCAGCATTTT. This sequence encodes CASSQGSGQGIGSNQPQHF.

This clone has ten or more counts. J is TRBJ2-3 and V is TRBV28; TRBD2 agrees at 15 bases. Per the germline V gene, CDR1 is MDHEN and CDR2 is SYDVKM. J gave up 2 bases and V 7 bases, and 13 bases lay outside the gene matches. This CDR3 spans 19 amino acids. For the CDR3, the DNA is TGTGCCAGCACCCCGGGGGGACTAGCGGGGGGCCACCACACAGATACGCAGTATTTT. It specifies CASTPGGLAGGHHTDTQYF.